Listed below are T cell receptor beta chains from one sample, sequenced in a study of blood T cell repertoires in COVID-19. Only in-frame clones appear in the TCRdb table, and some are missing; sequencing was by immunoSEQ multiplex PCR. This sample yields roughly 320,000 clones, of which about 88% are seen a single time; over 1% belongs to the top ten. Material: peripheral blood. The receptors come from a man in his 70s with acute or convalescent COVID-19. Each CDR3 is given with its conserved first and last residue. A D gene is named only where the DNA matches it firmly. Rows give clone size only sometimes, using once, few, many, or a class for an expanded clone.

J: TRBJ2-7
V: TRBV9
D: TRBD1
size: -
DNA: TGTGCCAGCAGCGGGGGACAGGGGGCCTCATACGAGCAGTACTTC
CDR3: CASSGGQGASYEQYF

J: TRBJ2-1
V: TRBV20-1
D: TRBD2
size: -
DNA: TGCAGTGTTGCGGGGGATCGAGAGCAGTTCTTC
CDR3: CSVAGDREQFF

J: TRBJ1-2
V: TRBV4-3
D: TRBD1
size: -
DNA: TGCGCCAGCAGCCAAGATTGGGACAGGGACTCCTATGGCTACACCTTC
CDR3: CASSQDWDRDSYGYTF

J: TRBJ2-7
V: TRBV27
D: TRBD2
size: -
DNA: TGTGCCAGCAGTTTATATGGCGGGAGGACCTACGAGCAGTACTTC
CDR3: CASSLYGGRTYEQYF

J: TRBJ1-3
V: TRBV7-2
D: TRBD1
size: -
DNA: TGTGCCAGCAGGAGGGACAGGGGGACCTCTGGAAACACCATATATTTT
CDR3: CASRRDRGTSGNTIYF

J: TRBJ1-5
V: TRBV6-6
D: -
size: -
DNA: TGTGCCAGCAAAACGGTAATTTATAGCAATCAGCCCCAGCATTTT
CDR3: CASKTVIYSNQPQHF

J: TRBJ2-5
V: TRBV29-1
D: -
size: -
DNA: TGCAGCGTTCTGGGACAGGGCCGGACTAGCGGAAACCTAGGGCAAGAGACCCAGTACTTC
CDR3: CSVLGQGRTSGNLGQETQYF

J: TRBJ1-2
V: TRBV7-9
D: TRBD1
size: -
DNA: TGTGCCAGCAGCTTAGGGGCAGGGGGCCTATCTAACTATGGCTACACCTTC
CDR3: CASSLGAGGLSNYGYTF

J: TRBJ1-2
V: TRBV19
D: -
size: -
DNA: TGTGCCAGTAGCTTTATAAACAGGGACCGCACCTTC
CDR3: CASSFINRDRTF

J: TRBJ2-7
V: TRBV5-1
D: -
size: -
DNA: TGCGCCAGCAGCTTGGAGGTATGGGGCAGCTCCTACGAGCAGTACTTC
CDR3: CASSLEVWGSSYEQYF

J: TRBJ1-1
V: TRBV28
D: -
size: -
DNA: TGTGCCAGCCGGACAAATATGAACACTGAAGCTTTCTTT
CDR3: CASRTNMNTEAFF

J: TRBJ2-3
V: TRBV9
D: -
size: once
DNA: TGTGCCAGCACTACCCCCCCAGATACGCAGTATTTT
CDR3: CASTTPPDTQYF

J: TRBJ2-4
V: TRBV7-8
D: TRBD2
size: -
DNA: TGTGCCAGCAGCAGGACTAGCGGTGCCAAAAACATTCAGTACTTC
CDR3: CASSRTSGAKNIQYF

J: TRBJ2-1
V: TRBV6-6
D: -
size: -
DNA: TGTGCCAGCAGTTACGGACAGAAACGGTCCTACAATGAGCAGTTCTTC
CDR3: CASSYGQKRSYNEQFF

J: TRBJ1-2
V: TRBV10-3
D: -
size: -
DNA: TGTGCCATCACCGGGACTAACTATGGCTACACCTTC
CDR3: CAITGTNYGYTF

J: TRBJ2-3
V: TRBV11-2
D: -
size: -
DNA: TGTGCCAGCACTCCCAGCACAGATACGCAGTATTTT
CDR3: CASTPSTDTQYF

J: TRBJ2-7
V: TRBV7-8
D: TRBD2
size: -
DNA: TGTGCCAGCAGCTTCCTACGGGAGGGGTTTATCTACGAGCAGTACTTC
CDR3: CASSFLREGFIYEQYF

J: TRBJ1-6
V: TRBV28
D: TRBD1
size: -
DNA: TGTGCCAGTAATAGGGGGCATAATTCACCCCTCCACTTT
CDR3: CASNRGHNSPLHF

J: TRBJ1-2
V: TRBV18
D: TRBD1
size: -
DNA: TGTGCCAGCTCACCACCCGGGACAGGGTATGGCTATGGCTACACCTTC
CDR3: CASSPPGTGYGYGYTF

J: TRBJ1-4
V: TRBV11-2
D: -
size: -
DNA: TGTGCCAGCAGCTTAGGTCAGGTGACAGCTAATGAAAAACTGTTTTTT
CDR3: CASSLGQVTANEKLFF

J: TRBJ1-1
V: TRBV4-2
D: TRBD1
size: -
DNA: TGTGCCAGCAGCCAAGATCTTTTCAGGGGGCCTGAAGCTTTCTTT
CDR3: CASSQDLFRGPEAFF

J: TRBJ2-1
V: TRBV4-3
D: TRBD1
size: -
DNA: TGCGCCAGCAGCCCTAAGGGCGGGACAGGGAGAAAGGAGCAGTTCTTC
CDR3: CASSPKGGTGRKEQFF

J: TRBJ2-7
V: TRBV5-1
D: TRBD1
size: once
DNA: TGCGCCAGCAGCTTGATCGGGACAGGGTTCCACGAGCAGTACTTC
CDR3: CASSLIGTGFHEQYF

J: TRBJ2-3
V: TRBV24-1
D: -
size: -
DNA: TGTGCCACCAGTGATTCTAGGAGAGATACGCAGTATTTT
CDR3: CATSDSRRDTQYF

J: TRBJ1-1
V: TRBV6-2/TRBV6-3
D: TRBD1
size: -
DNA: TGTGCCAGCAGTCAGACAGGGGGCTGGACTGAAGCTTTCTTT
CDR3: CASSQTGGWTEAFF

J: TRBJ1-1
V: TRBV6-6
D: TRBD1
size: many
DNA: TGTGCCAGCACCACGACAGGGGGCACTGAAGCTTTCTTT
CDR3: CASTTTGGTEAFF

J: TRBJ1-1
V: TRBV28
D: TRBD1
size: -
DNA: TGTGCCAGCAGTCTCCCCGGACAGGGGAAGGCTGAAGCTTTCTTT
CDR3: CASSLPGQGKAEAFF

J: TRBJ1-2
V: TRBV28
D: TRBD1
size: -
DNA: TGTGCCAGCAGTTTAAGAACAGGGGGACTTTATGGCTACACCTTC
CDR3: CASSLRTGGLYGYTF

J: TRBJ2-7
V: TRBV6-5
D: TRBD2
size: -
DNA: TGTGCCAGCAGTTATAGCGGGAGGGCCGGGTACGAGCAGTACTTC
CDR3: CASSYSGRAGYEQYF

J: TRBJ1-3
V: TRBV28
D: -
size: once
DNA: TGTGCCAGCAGTTATCCCGGGTCTGGAAACACCATATATTTT
CDR3: CASSYPGSGNTIYF

J: TRBJ2-2
V: TRBV11-3
D: -
size: once
DNA: TGTGCCAGCAGCTTACGTCTACAGGGAATGTACACCGGGGAGCTGTTTTTT
CDR3: CASSLRLQGMYTGELFF

J: TRBJ1-6
V: TRBV19
D: -
size: -
DNA: TGTGCCAGCCGGACTGAGAGCTCCTATAATTCACCCCTCCACTTT
CDR3: CASRTESSYNSPLHF

J: TRBJ2-5
V: TRBV28
D: -
size: -
DNA: TGTGCCAGCAGTTTGGGGAGGACGGGAAAAGAGACCCAGTACTTC
CDR3: CASSLGRTGKETQYF